The 9 T cell receptor beta chains reported below all come from one sample, sequenced in a study of T cells expressing NK-cell markers. After re-calling the 5' RACE reads, TCRdb lists one entry per CDR3 protein, DNA absent. In total, the table holds fewer than 400,000 distinct CDR3 sequences. Specimen: blood T cells: a sorted CD56 or NKG2C T cell subset, CD4+ or CD8+ T cells, or bulk PBMC T cells (not recorded which). These TCRs come from a woman in her forties or fifties in good health.

This chain uses TRBV29-1 with TRBJ2-5; with no DNA, the TCRdb D assignment of TRBD1 cannot be verified. The CDR3 is 14 amino acids. Per germline, CDR1 SQVTM and CDR2 ANQGSEA. The CDR3 here is CSAVVLGAQETQYF.

Here the CDR3 reads CASSSGTSVYEQYF. The genes are TRBV7-2 and TRBJ2-7; TCRdb selects TRBD2, and the lack of DNA leaves this call unchecked. CDR1 is SGHTA, CDR2 FQGNSA, per germline. CDR3 length: 14 residues.

V usage is TRBV29-1 and J usage is TRBJ1-1; TCRdb indicates TRBD1, and absent DNA this call remains unverified. The CDR3 loop spans 13 amino acids. CDR1 is SQVTM, CDR2 ANQGSEA, per germline. This CDR3 is CSGWLGAGAEAFF.

The chain carries TRBV20-1 and TRBJ2-5; the D call of TRBD2 rests on TCRdb alone, since no DNA is present to check it. Germline CDR1 reads DFQATT; CDR2 reads SNEGSKA (reference sequence). CDR3 length: 17 amino acids. CDR3: CSARDPTSGRDLETQYF.

The J gene is TRBJ2-2, the V gene TRBV29-1; the D gene TCRdb calls, TRBD1, cannot be checked with no DNA. The CDR3 has 13 residues. Germline assignment: CDR1 SQVTM and CDR2 ANQGSEA. CDR3 in amino acids: CSVFLGLTGELFF.

CDR3 region: CASSLDFQNNEQFF. The chain links TRBV5-1 to TRBJ2-1. Germline V gives CDR1 SGHRS, CDR2 YFSETQ. This CDR3 is 14 amino acids long.

The chain is built from TRBV12-3 or TRBV12-4 and TRBJ1-2; the D call from TCRdb, TRBD1, cannot be confirmed without DNA. This CDR3 has 14 amino acids. This CDR3 reads CASSAGFRLVGYTF.

CDR3 amino acids: CASSPGDFSSYNEQFF. V gene TRBV5-1 combines with J gene TRBJ2-1; TCRdb indicates TRBD2, and absent DNA this call remains unverified. CDR3 length: 16 residues. Germline CDR1 SGHRS, CDR2 YFSETQ. Filled out from reference TRBV5-1 and TRBJ2-1, the complete variable domain reads KAGVTQTPRYLIKTRGQQVTLSCSPISGHRSVSWYQQTPGQGLQFLFEYFSETQRNKGNFPGRFSGRQFSNSRSEMNVSTLELGDSALYLCASSPGDFSSYNEQFFGPGTRLTVL.

The rearrangement joins TRBV7-8 to TRBJ2-5. From germline, CDR1 is SGHVS and CDR2 FQNEAQ. The length of the CDR3 is 14 residues. CDR3 protein: CASSLAARPKTQYF.